A single sample gave rise to the 22 T cell receptor beta chains below, sequenced in a study of cytomegalovirus exposure and HLA in healthy donors. Vbeta (60) and Jbeta (13) primers were used in the PCR. The protocol was immunoSEQ multiplex PCR, while the TCRdb copy is restricted to in-frame clones and leaves out a portion. Among about 200,000 clones listed, over 60% were seen once. Sequenced: PBMCs. Receptors originate from a man aged 35-49 years in good health and CMV-seronegative.

The J gene is TRBJ2-7, the V gene TRBV29-1, with 8 bases identical to TRBD1. The V segment lost 4 bases and the J segment 3 bases; nucleotides outside the gene matches: 11. This CDR3 has 15 amino acids. Germline CDR1 and CDR2: SQVTM and ANQGSEA. Written as DNA, the CDR3 is TGCAGCGTTGCGGGCCTGACAGGGGATTTCTACGAGCAGTACTTC. Translation gives CSVAGLTGDFYEQYF.

This rearrangement joins TRBV5-1 to TRBJ2-5; 7 bases map to TRBD1. The CDR3 length is 16 residues. V shed 4 bases, J shed 5 bases, and the junction held 14 bases outside the gene matches. Germline-derived CDR1 and CDR2 are SGHRS and YFSETQ. CDR3 coding DNA: TGCGCCAGCAGCCCGAGGACAGGTGGGGTATTGGAGACCCAGTACTTC. Amino acids: CASSPRTGGVLETQYF.

This chain joins TRBV4-3 and TRBJ2-2; possibly TRBD2 for D (6 bases). CDR3 length equals 18 residues. Per the germline V gene, CDR1 is LGHNA and CDR2 is YSLEER. Between the trimmed V and J ends, which lost 0 bases and 3 bases, there was a span of 17 bases. In nucleotides, the CDR3 is TGCGCCAGCAGCCAAGACCCCGGAGGGAGTACGTACACCGGGGAGCTGTTTTTT. Protein product: CASSQDPGGSTYTGELFF.

V and J are TRBV27 and TRBJ2-7; 10 nucleotides line up with TRBD1. CDR1 MNHEY and CDR2 SMNVEV come from the germline V gene (reference sequence). V gave up 8 bases and J gave up 3 bases; unmatched junction bases: 19. The CDR3 totals 18 residues. Here the CDR3 reads CASALGIRGTGVIYEQYF. CDR3 nucleotide sequence: TGTGCCAGCGCCCTAGGGATAAGGGGGACAGGGGTAATCTACGAGCAGTACTTC.

DNA for the CDR3: TGTGCCAGCAGTCTAGGAGTTACTGGAAACACCATATATTTT. It encodes CASSLGVTGNTIYF. The rearrangement uses TRBV7-6 and TRBJ1-3, with D unresolved. The CDR3 sequence is 14 residues long. Germline V lookup: CDR1 SGHVS, CDR2 FNYEAQ. V lost 6 bases and J 2 bases, leaving 11 bases between the germline ends.

The V call is TRBV7-9, the J call TRBJ1-1; possibly TRBD1 for D (5 bases). The CDR3 is 15 amino acids. Germline CDR1 and CDR2: SEHNR and FQNEAQ (reference sequence). Trimming pared 0 bases from V and 0 bases from J, leaving 8 bases between. CDR3 nucleotides: TGTGCCAGCAGCTTAGCTGGGGGGTTGAACACTGAAGCTTTCTTT. It translates to CASSLAGGLNTEAFF.

The rearrangement links TRBV5-1 to TRBJ2-1; 8 bases map to TRBD2. CDR1 is SGHRS, CDR2 YFSETQ, per germline. The CDR3 sequence is 16 residues long. Trimming at V came to 0 bases and at J to 6 bases, leaving 8 bases not matched to a gene. The CDR3 here is CASSLDVAGRGNEQFF. CDR3 DNA sequence: TGCGCCAGCAGCTTGGATGTAGCGGGGAGAGGCAATGAGCAGTTCTTC.

This clone has only a few counts. The chain employs TRBV18 and TRBJ2-7; 9 bases align to TRBD1. V was pared by 4 bases and J by 5 bases, with 15 bases of the junction left unmatched. This CDR3 is 17 amino acids long. Germline CDR1 KGHSH, CDR2 LQKENI. The CDR3 coding sequence is TGTGCCAGCTCACACACCTTGCCGGGGACAGGGTATGACGAGCAGTACTTC. The encoded protein is CASSHTLPGTGYDEQYF.

The rearrangement links TRBV5-4 to TRBJ2-2, with 7 bases lining up with TRBD1. The CDR3 is 15 amino acids. Germline V gene sequence: CDR1 SGHNT, CDR2 YYREEE (reference sequence). V was clipped by 4 bases and J by 10 bases; unmatched bases: 13. Written as DNA, the CDR3 is TGTGCCAGCAGCGTACGACAACAGGGGTCGGAGGAGCTGTTTTTT. Protein sequence: CASSVRQQGSEELFF.

The V call is TRBV6-5, the J call TRBJ2-5; 7 nucleotides match TRBD1. The junction had 8 bases not matched to a gene; V was cut back by 2 bases and J by 2 bases. From germline, CDR1 is MNHEY and CDR2 SVGAGI. The CDR3 spans 16 residues. CDR3 in amino acids: CASSYRGRGKQETQYF. As DNA, the CDR3 is TGTGCCAGCAGTTACAGGGGCAGGGGGAAACAAGAGACCCAGTACTTC.

The J gene is TRBJ2-7, the V gene TRBV10-3, with TRBD1 as a possible D gene (6 bases). There are 12 residues in the CDR3. The V and J ends lost 6 bases and 1 base respectively, with 7 bases between them. CDR1 is ENHRY and CDR2 is SYGVKD in the germline V gene. CDR3 in DNA: TGTGCCATCAGGACAGGTTCCTACGAGCAGTACTTC. Its protein product is CAIRTGSYEQYF.

The genes are TRBV19 and TRBJ1-4; D gene ambiguous. CDR3 length equals 15 residues. Between the trimmed V and J ends, which lost 3 bases and 0 bases, there was a span of 8 bases. Germline lookup yields CDR1 LNHDA and CDR2 SQIVND (reference sequence). The CDR3, as DNA: TGTGCCAGTAGTATCCTAAGTGCAACTAATGAAAAACTGTTTTTT. Protein: CASSILSATNEKLFF.

The chain has TRBV10-1 and TRBJ2-7; 7 bases agree with TRBD1. There are 16 residues in the CDR3. Germline V CDR1 and CDR2: WNHNN, SYGVQD (reference sequence). V lost 0 bases to trimming and J lost 4 bases; unmatched junction nucleotides: 9. CDR3 sequence reads: CASSESTGDSQYEQYF. CDR3 nucleotides: TGCGCCAGCAGTGAGTCAACCGGGGACAGTCAATACGAGCAGTACTTC.

This chain connects TRBV5-1 to TRBJ1-1, with D possibly TRBD1 on 5 matching bases. Germline CDR1 and CDR2: SGHRS and YFSETQ. Trimming removed 7 bases at V and 1 base at J, with 11 bases between. CDR3 length: 13 amino acids. CDR3 sequence: CASAGSTNTEAFF. The CDR3 region has the DNA TGCGCCAGCGCAGGGTCAACGAACACTGAAGCTTTCTTT.

This chain uses TRBV7-8 with TRBJ2-4; D call uncertain. The germline V gene encodes CDR1 SGHVS and CDR2 FQNEAQ. V shed 2 bases and J shed 1 base, with 21 bases lying between them. The CDR3 totals 19 residues. In DNA form, the CDR3 reads TGTGCCAGCAGCTTATCTAAAAGGCGCGCGGTTTTGGCCAAAAACATTCAGTACTTC. Translated, it gives CASSLSKRRAVLAKNIQYF.

This chain uses TRBV19 with TRBJ2-7, with TRBD2 matching 10 bases. V dropped 4 bases and J dropped 3; count of bases not matched to a gene: 3. The CDR3 has 14 residues. The germline V gene encodes CDR1 LNHDA and CDR2 SQIVND (reference sequence). The CDR3 loop reads CASSTSGSSYEQYF. CDR3 sequence (DNA): TGTGCCAGTAGTACTAGCGGGAGTAGCTACGAGCAGTACTTC. Variable domain in full (rest from reference TRBV19 and TRBJ2-7): DGGITQSPKYLFRKEGQNVTLSCEQNLNHDAMYWYRQDPGQGLRLIYYSQIVNDFQKGDIAEGYSVSREKKESFPLTVTSAQKNPTAFYLCASSTSGSSYEQYFGPGTRLTVT.

The chain combines TRBV29-1 with TRBJ2-3, with 7 bases identical to TRBD1. Per germline, CDR1 SQVTM and CDR2 ANQGSEA. The V gene end was trimmed by 6 bases and the J gene end by 0 bases; junction bases not matched to a gene: 12. This CDR3 contains 16 residues. The DNA for the CDR3 is TGCAGCGTATCCCCCGGGACAGCCTCTAGCACAGATACGCAGTATTTT. This codes for CSVSPGTASSTDTQYF.

The J gene is TRBJ2-1, the V gene TRBV2; perhaps TRBD2 as D (6 bases). V was trimmed by 8 bases and J by 9 bases, leaving 14 bases between them. Germline-derived CDR1 and CDR2 are SNHLY and FYNNEI. The CDR3 sequence is 12 residues long. In nucleotides, the CDR3 is TGTGCCAGCCTACTGGGAGCGGGTGAGCAGTTCTTC. Translation gives CASLLGAGEQFF.

The chain carries TRBV7-2 and TRBJ1-1; 10 nucleotides line up with TRBD1. This CDR3 has 15 amino acids. The trim removed 6 bases at V and 5 bases at J, leaving 9 bases unmatched. The germline V gene has CDR1 SGHTA and CDR2 FQGNSA. The CDR3 DNA sequence: TGTGCCAGCAGTCGACAGGGGGCGAGGGGTACTGAAGCTTTCTTT. As protein: CASSRQGARGTEAFF.

The chain recombines TRBV5-1 with TRBJ1-5, with TRBD1 matching over 8 bases. In germline, CDR1 is SGHRS, CDR2 YFSETQ. Trimming cost V 1 base and J 2 bases; bases outside gene matches: 5. The CDR3 contains 16 residues. CDR3 sequence: CASSLTGGKGNQPQHF. The CDR3, as DNA: TGCGCCAGCAGCTTGACAGGGGGTAAAGGCAATCAGCCCCAGCATTTT.

The chain recombines TRBV9 with TRBJ2-7, with a possible D match to TRBD1 (6 bases). V lost 3 bases to trimming and J lost 2 bases, with 12 bases between them. The CDR3 runs 14 residues. Germline CDR1 SGDLS, CDR2 YYNGEE. CDR3 DNA sequence: TGTGCCAGCAGCGCCGAAGACAGGACCTACGAGCAGTACTTC. It encodes CASSAEDRTYEQYF.

This chain joins TRBV7-2 and TRBJ2-7; 16 bases line up with TRBD2. V was pared by 5 bases and J by 3 bases, with 7 bases of the junction left unmatched. Germline assignment: CDR1 SGHTA and CDR2 FQGNSA. CDR3 length: 17 residues. The CDR3 DNA follows: TGTGCCAGCAGCACCGGGACTAGCGGGGGGGCCTTCTACGAGCAGTACTTC. It translates to CASSTGTSGGAFYEQYF.